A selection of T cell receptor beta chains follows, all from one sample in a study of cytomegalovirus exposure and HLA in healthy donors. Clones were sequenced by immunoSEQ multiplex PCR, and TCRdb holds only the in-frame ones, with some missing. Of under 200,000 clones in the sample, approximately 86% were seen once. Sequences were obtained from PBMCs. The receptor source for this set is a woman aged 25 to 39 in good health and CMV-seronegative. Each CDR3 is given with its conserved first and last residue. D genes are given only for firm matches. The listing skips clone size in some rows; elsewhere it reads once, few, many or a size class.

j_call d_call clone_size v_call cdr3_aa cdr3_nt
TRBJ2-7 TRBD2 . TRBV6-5 CASSYLAGDEEQYF TGTGCCAGCAGCTATCTAGCGGGTGACGAGGAGCAGTACTTC
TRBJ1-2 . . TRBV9 CASSVAGGNYGYTF TGTGCCAGCAGCGTAGCTGGGGGGAACTATGGCTACACCTTC
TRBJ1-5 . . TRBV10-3 CAISESGRGSNQPQHF TGTGCCATCAGTGAGTCAGGCAGGGGAAGCAATCAGCCCCAGCATTTT
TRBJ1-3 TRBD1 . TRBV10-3 CAIRGPDRDSGNTIYF TGTGCCATCAGGGGCCCGGACAGGGACTCTGGAAACACCATATATTTT
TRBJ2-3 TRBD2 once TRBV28 CASSFGLVTDTQYF TGTGCCAGCAGTTTTGGACTAGTAACAGATACGCAGTATTTT
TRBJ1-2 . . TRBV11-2 CASSSLATSRNGYTF TGTGCCAGCAGCTCCCTGGCAACCTCGAGGAATGGCTACACCTTC
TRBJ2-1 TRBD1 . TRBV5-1 CASSSGQSSYNEQFF TGCGCCAGCAGCTCGGGACAGAGCTCCTACAATGAGCAGTTCTTC
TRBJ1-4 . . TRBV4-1 CASSSKVPGYMATNEKLFF TGCGCCAGCAGCTCCAAAGTTCCAGGGTATATGGCAACTAATGAAAAACTGTTTTTT
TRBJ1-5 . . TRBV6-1 CASRHQGRGNQPQHF TGTGCCAGCCGTCACCAGGGTCGAGGCAATCAGCCCCAGCATTTT
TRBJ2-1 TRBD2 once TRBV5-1 CASSESGISYNEQFF TGCGCCAGCAGCGAAAGCGGGATTAGCTACAATGAGCAGTTCTTC
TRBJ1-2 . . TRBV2 CASWGDMNYGYTF TGTGCCAGCTGGGGAGACATGAACTATGGCTACACCTTC
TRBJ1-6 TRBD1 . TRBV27 CASSMTGSPLHF TGTGCCAGCAGTATGACAGGGTCACCCCTCCACTTT
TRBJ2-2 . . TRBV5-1 CASSLDAVNTGELFF TGCGCCAGCAGCTTGGATGCAGTTAACACCGGGGAGCTGTTTTTT
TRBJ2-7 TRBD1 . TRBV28 CASTGGTGKPYEQYF TGTGCCAGCACTGGCGGGACAGGGAAACCCTACGAGCAGTACTTC
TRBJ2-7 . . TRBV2 CASRAQGFEQYF TGTGCCAGCAGGGCACAGGGATTCGAGCAGTACTTC
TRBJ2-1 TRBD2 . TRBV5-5 CASSLGSGDMYEQFF TGTGCCAGCAGCTTGGGTAGCGGGGACATGTATGAGCAGTTCTTC
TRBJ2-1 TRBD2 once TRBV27 CASSPGTSVDYNEQFF TGTGCCAGCAGTCCGGGGACTAGCGTCGACTACAATGAGCAGTTCTTC
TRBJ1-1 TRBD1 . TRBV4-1 CASSQDLGGRWTEAFF TGCGCCAGCAGCCAAGATTTAGGGGGCCGGTGGACTGAAGCTTTCTTT
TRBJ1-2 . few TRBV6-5 CASSPDRSYGYTF TGTGCCAGCAGTCCTGACAGGAGCTATGGCTACACCTTC
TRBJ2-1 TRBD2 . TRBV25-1 CASEKRGGGDEQFF TGTGCCAGCGAAAAGCGGGGGGGCGGGGATGAGCAGTTCTTC
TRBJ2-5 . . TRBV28 CASSSSKVQYF TGTGCCAGCAGTTCTTCTAAAGTCCAGTACTTC
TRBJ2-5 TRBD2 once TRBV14 CASSQDTRRREGRETQYF TGTGCCAGCAGCCAAGATACGAGACGGCGGGAGGGCCGGGAGACCCAGTACTTC
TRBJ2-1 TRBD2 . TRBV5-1 CASSAMSGNEQFF TGCGCCAGCAGCGCGATGAGCGGGAACGAGCAGTTCTTC
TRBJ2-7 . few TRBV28 CASSFLGAGLFYEQYF TGTGCCAGCAGTTTTCTAGGGGCAGGGTTATTCTACGAGCAGTACTTC
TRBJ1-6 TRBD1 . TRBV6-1 CASSERTGVYSASPLHF TGTGCCAGCAGTGAAAGGACAGGGGTGTACAGCGCTTCACCCCTCCACTTT
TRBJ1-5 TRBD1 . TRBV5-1 CASSLGQGGNQPQHF TGCGCCAGCAGCTTGGGACAGGGTGGCAATCAGCCCCAGCATTTT
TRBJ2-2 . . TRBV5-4 CASSTSSPGTGELFF TGTGCCAGCAGCACATCCTCACCGGGAACCGGGGAGCTGTTTTTT
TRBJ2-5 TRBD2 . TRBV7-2 CASSPTLAGGGETQYF TGTGCCAGCAGCCCTACACTAGCGGGGGGTGGAGAGACCCAGTACTTC
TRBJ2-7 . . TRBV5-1 CASSLAPGRFDEQYF TGCGCCAGCAGCTTGGCCCCAGGGCGTTTTGACGAGCAGTACTTC
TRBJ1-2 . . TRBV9 CASSSRRTGGYTF TGTGCCAGCAGCTCCCGGAGGACGGGCGGCTACACCTTC
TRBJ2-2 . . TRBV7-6 CASRSRAGELFF TGTGCCAGCAGGTCCAGGGCCGGGGAGCTGTTTTTT
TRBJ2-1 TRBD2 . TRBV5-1 CASSTRAGSYNEQFF TGCGCCAGCAGCACTAGAGCGGGATCCTACAATGAGCAGTTCTTC
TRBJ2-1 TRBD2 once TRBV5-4 CASSIGGTSGGYEQFF TGTGCCAGCAGCATCGGCGGGACTAGCGGGGGCTATGAGCAGTTCTTC
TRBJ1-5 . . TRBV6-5 CASSYISHSNQPQHF TGTGCCAGCAGTTACATAAGCCATAGCAATCAGCCCCAGCATTTT
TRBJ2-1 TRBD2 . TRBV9 CASSSLESAGAYNEQFF TGTGCCAGCAGCTCCTTGGAGTCAGCGGGAGCCTACAATGAGCAGTTCTTC
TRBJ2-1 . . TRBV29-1 CSVEPPLIDEQFF TGCAGCGTTGAACCCCCTTTAATAGATGAGCAGTTCTTC
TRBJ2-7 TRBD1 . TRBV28 CASSISGGAVNEQYF TGTGCCAGCAGTATTTCAGGGGGCGCCGTCAACGAGCAGTACTTC
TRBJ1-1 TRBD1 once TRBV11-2 CASSLRPGSGGHTEAFF TGTGCCAGCAGCTTACGGCCGGGTTCAGGGGGGCACACTGAAGCTTTCTTT
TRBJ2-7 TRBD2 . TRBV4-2 CASSSWTSGVYEQYF TGTGCCAGCAGCTCATGGACTAGCGGAGTCTACGAGCAGTACTTC
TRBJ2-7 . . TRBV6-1 CASSFLPVIPYEQYF TGTGCCAGCAGCTTTCTTCCAGTGATTCCCTACGAGCAGTACTTC
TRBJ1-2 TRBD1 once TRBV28 CASSHGPGQGAEVYTF TGTGCCAGCAGTCACGGACCGGGACAGGGGGCCGAGGTCTACACCTTC
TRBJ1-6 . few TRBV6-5 CASSYSSNSHNSPLHF TGTGCCAGCAGTTACTCGAGTAACAGCCATAATTCACCCCTCCACTTT
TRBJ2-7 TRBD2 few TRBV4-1 CASSQGGLAGGPPNEQYF TGCGCCAGCAGCCAAGGAGGACTAGCGGGGGGGCCCCCCAACGAGCAGTACTTC
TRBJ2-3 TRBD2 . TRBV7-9 CASSLVLAGSTDTQYF TGTGCCAGCAGCTTAGTTCTAGCGGGGAGCACAGATACGCAGTATTTT
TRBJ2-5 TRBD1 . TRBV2 CASRPATGLETQYF TGTGCCAGCAGACCCGCGACAGGGCTGGAGACCCAGTACTTC
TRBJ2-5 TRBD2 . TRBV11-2 CASSGLAGLETQYF TGTGCCAGCAGCGGACTAGCGGGACTGGAGACCCAGTACTTC